The rows below give T cell receptor beta chains drawn from one sample of a study of regulatory T cells in long-lasting Graves disease. TCRdb analysed the multiplex PCR reads with MiXCR anew, one entry per CDR3 protein. The sample consists of 400,000 to 500,000 distinct CDR3 sequences, roughly 23% of them appearing once. The starting material was peripheral blood mononuclear cells (PBMCs), obtained when the disease was refractory, from a patient treated with antithyroid drugs. These receptor sequences come from a female donor with Graves disease. Both conserved end residues are part of each CDR3. Fields, in order: V gene, D gene, CDR3 length, clone size, J gene, CDR3 DNA, CDR3 protein. A D gene is named only where the DNA matches it firmly. Only some rows state a clone size, as once, few, many or a class for expanded clones.

TRBV6-9	NA	14	many	TRBJ1-5	TGTGCCAGCAGTTACTCTGCGGGGGATCAGCCCCAGCATTTT	CASSYSAGDQPQHF
TRBV9	NA	14	few	TRBJ1-1	TGTGCCAGCAGCGTAATTAAGGAGGGCACTGAAGCTTTCTTT	CASSVIKEGTEAFF
TRBV19	NA	14	few	TRBJ1-1	TGTGCCAGTAGTATCGGCGGGCTGAACACTGAAGCTTTCTTT	CASSIGGLNTEAFF
TRBV7-2	NA	13	few	TRBJ2-7	TGTGCCAGCAGCTTAATAGGGGGCTACGAGCAGTACTTC	CASSLIGGYEQYF
TRBV19	TRBD1	15	once	TRBJ2-6	TGTGCCAGTAGACAGACAGGGTCTGGGGCCAACGTCCTGACTTTC	CASRQTGSGANVLTF
TRBV28	TRBD2	18	NA	TRBJ2-6	TGTGCCAGCAGTTCGGGACTAGCGGGAGACGTTGGGGCCAACGTCCTGACTTTC	CASSSGLAGDVGANVLTF
TRBV30	TRBD1	13	few	TRBJ1-5	TGTGCCTGGAGGACAGGGTTGGGTCAGCCCCAGCATTTT	CAWRTGLGQPQHF
TRBV10-3	NA	13	many	TRBJ1-2	TGTGCCATCAGTGAGTCACAGGGTGCTGGCTACACCTTC	CAISESQGAGYTF
TRBV19	NA	15	few	TRBJ2-7	TGTGCCAGTAGATTCACCGGGACGGACTCTGGCGAGCAGTACTTC	CASRFTGTDSGEQYF
TRBV12-3/TRBV12-4	NA	15	many	TRBJ2-5	TGTGCCAGCAGTTTAGCTAGTGGGGCCGGAGAGACCCAGTACTTC	CASSLASGAGETQYF
TRBV12-3/TRBV12-4	TRBD1	15	many	TRBJ1-2	TGTGCCAGCAGTTTAGGACCGGACAGGGGTGCCCGCTACACCTTC	CASSLGPDRGARYTF
TRBV6-2/TRBV6-3	NA	15	few	TRBJ1-2	TGTGCCAGCAGTTACAAGGACAGCCCTAACTATGGCTACACCTTC	CASSYKDSPNYGYTF
TRBV5-5	TRBD1	14	NA	TRBJ2-3	TGTGCCAGCAGCCCGGGACAGGGTGGAGATACGCAGTATTTT	CASSPGQGGDTQYF
TRBV28	NA	14	many	TRBJ1-5	TGTGCCAGCAGTTCATTCCGTGGTTTTCAGCCCCAGCATTTT	CASSSFRGFQPQHF
TRBV2	TRBD1	14	NA	TRBJ1-5	TGTGCCAGCACAGGGACAGGGGGCCGACAGCCCCAGCATTTT	CASTGTGGRQPQHF
TRBV5-1	NA	15	few	TRBJ2-7	TGCGCCAGCAGCCGACGAGGGGATTCCCGCTACGAGCAGTACTTC	CASSRRGDSRYEQYF
TRBV30	TRBD1	15	few	TRBJ2-7	TGTGCCTGGTCCCTAACCGGGACAGCGTCTTACGAGCAGTACTTC	CAWSLTGTASYEQYF
TRBV7-2	TRBD2	15	few	TRBJ2-1	TGTGCCAGCAGCTCGACTAGCGGGGGGGCCAATGAGCAGTTCTTC	CASSSTSGGANEQFF
TRBV6-1	NA	11	few	TRBJ2-1	TGTGCCAGCAGCATATACAATGAGCAGTTCTTC	CASSIYNEQFF
TRBV12-3/TRBV12-4	NA	14	many	TRBJ2-7	TGTGCCAGCAGCCTCGGGAGCCCTCTCTACGAGCAGTACTTC	CASSLGSPLYEQYF